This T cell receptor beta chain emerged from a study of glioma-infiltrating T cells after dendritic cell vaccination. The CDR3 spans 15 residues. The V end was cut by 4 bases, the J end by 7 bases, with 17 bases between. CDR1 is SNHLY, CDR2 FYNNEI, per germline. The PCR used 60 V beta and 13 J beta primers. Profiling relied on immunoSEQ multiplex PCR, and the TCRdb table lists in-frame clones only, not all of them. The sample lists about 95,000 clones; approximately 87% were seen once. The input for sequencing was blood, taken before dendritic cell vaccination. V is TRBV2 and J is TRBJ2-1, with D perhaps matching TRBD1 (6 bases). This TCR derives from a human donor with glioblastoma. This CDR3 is CASSVEQGIANEQFF. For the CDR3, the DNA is TGTGCCAGCAGTGTGGAACAGGGCATAGCTAATGAGCAGTTCTTC.